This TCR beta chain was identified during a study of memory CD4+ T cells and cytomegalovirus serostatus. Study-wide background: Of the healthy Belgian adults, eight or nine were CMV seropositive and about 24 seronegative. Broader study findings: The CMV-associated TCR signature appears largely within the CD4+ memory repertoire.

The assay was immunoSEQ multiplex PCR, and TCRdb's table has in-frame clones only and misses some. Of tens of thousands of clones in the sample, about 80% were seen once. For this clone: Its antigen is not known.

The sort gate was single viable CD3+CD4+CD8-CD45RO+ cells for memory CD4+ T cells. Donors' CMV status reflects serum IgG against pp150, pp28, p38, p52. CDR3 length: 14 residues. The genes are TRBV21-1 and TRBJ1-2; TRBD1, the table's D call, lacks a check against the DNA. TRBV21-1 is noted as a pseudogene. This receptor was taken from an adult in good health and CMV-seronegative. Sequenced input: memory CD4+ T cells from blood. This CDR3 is CASPKGQVDYGYTF. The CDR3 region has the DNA TGTGCCAGCCCGAAGGGACAGGTGGACTATGGCTACACCTTC.